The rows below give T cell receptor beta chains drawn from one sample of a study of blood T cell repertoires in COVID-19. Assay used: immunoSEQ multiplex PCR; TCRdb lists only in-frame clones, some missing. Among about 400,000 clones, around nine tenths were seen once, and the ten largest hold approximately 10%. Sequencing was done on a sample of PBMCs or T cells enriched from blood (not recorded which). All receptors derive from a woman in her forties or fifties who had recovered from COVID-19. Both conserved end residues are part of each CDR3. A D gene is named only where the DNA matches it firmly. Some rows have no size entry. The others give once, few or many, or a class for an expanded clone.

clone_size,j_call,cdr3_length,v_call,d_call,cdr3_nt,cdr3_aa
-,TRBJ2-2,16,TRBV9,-,TGTGCCAGCAGCGTAGCGAGTCGACAGACGGCCGGGGAGCTGTTTTTT,CASSVASRQTAGELFF
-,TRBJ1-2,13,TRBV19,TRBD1,TGTGCCAGTTGGACAGGGGTTAACTATGGCTACACCTTC,CASWTGVNYGYTF
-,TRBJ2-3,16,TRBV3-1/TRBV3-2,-,TGTGCCAGCAGCCAAGAGACAGGGTATAGCGGAGATACGCAGTATTTT,CASSQETGYSGDTQYF
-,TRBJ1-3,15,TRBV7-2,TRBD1,TGTGCCAGCAGCTTACAGGGGGTTGCCGGAAACACCATATATTTT,CASSLQGVAGNTIYF
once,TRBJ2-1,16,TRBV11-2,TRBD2,TGTGCCAGCAGCCGACTAGCGGGGGCCGAGTACAATGAGCAGTTCTTC,CASSRLAGAEYNEQFF
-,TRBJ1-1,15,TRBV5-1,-,TGCGCCAGCGGATCCCGTCAGGGGCAGGGCCTTGAAGCTTTCTTT,CASGSRQGQGLEAFF
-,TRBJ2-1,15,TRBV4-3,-,TGCGCCAGCAGCCAAGATTGGTCAGGGGACGATGAGCAGTTCTTC,CASSQDWSGDDEQFF
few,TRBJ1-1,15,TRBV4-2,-,TGTGCCAGCAGCCAAGTTAACCAGTGGAACACTGAAGCTTTCTTT,CASSQVNQWNTEAFF
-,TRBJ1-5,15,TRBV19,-,TGTGCCAGTTCTTCGACGGAGTATAGCAATCAGCCCCAGCATTTT,CASSSTEYSNQPQHF
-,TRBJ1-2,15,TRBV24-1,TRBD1,TGTGCCACCAGTGATTTGGACAGGGGGCGGTATGGCTACACCTTC,CATSDLDRGRYGYTF
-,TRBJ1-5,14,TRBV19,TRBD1,TGTGCCAGTAGTACCCGACAGGGGCAACAGCCCCAGCATTTT,CASSTRQGQQPQHF